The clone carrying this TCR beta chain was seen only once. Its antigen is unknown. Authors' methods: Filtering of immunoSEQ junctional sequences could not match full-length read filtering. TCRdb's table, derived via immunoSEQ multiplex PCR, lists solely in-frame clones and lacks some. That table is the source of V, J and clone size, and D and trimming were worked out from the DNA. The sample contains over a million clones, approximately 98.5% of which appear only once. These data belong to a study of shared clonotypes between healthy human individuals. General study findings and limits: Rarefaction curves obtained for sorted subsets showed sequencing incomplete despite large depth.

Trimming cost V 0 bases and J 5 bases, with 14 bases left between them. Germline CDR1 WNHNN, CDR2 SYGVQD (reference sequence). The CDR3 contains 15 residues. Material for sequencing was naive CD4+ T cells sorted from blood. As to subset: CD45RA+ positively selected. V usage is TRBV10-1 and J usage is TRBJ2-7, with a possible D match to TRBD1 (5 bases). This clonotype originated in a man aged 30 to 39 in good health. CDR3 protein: CASSESAGLIDEQYF. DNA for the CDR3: TGCGCCAGCAGTGAGTCGGCAGGGCTAATCGACGAGCAGTACTTC.